This TCR beta chain was captured in a study of cytomegalovirus exposure and HLA in healthy donors. The method was immunoSEQ multiplex PCR; TCRdb's version includes in-frame clones alone and lacks a portion of them. The table lists 55,000 to 70,000 clones, just under 95% of them singletons, with about 2.2% in the top ten. Unmatched junction bases numbered 4, after V lost 2 bases and J lost 6 bases. This CDR3 spans 14 amino acids. Germline CDR1 GTSNPN, CDR2 SVGIG (reference sequence). Sequenced material: PBMCs. This receptor was taken from a man aged 18 to 29 in good health and CMV-seronegative. J is TRBJ1-1 and V is TRBV30; 12 positions match TRBD1. The CDR3 spells CAWSPGTGGSEAFF. The CDR3 DNA reads TGTGCCTGGAGTCCCGGGACAGGGGGCTCTGAAGCTTTCTTT.